One sample yielded the 7 T cell receptor beta chains listed below, sequenced in a study of OX40 agonist ivuxolimab in advanced cancers. Profiled with immunoSEQ multiplex PCR; TCRdb holds only in-frame clones, not every one. Of about 30,000 clones in the sample, less than 85% were seen once. This sample comprised CD4+ or CD8+ T cells sorted from blood, obtained in a trial of the OX40 agonist ivuxolimab. Receptors were obtained from an adult with an advanced solid tumor such as melanoma, head and neck, liver or kidney cancer.

This clone showed up just once. The V gene is TRBV7-9, the J gene TRBJ2-3; D may be TRBD1 or TRBD2 (6 bases each). Germline values: CDR1 SEHNR, CDR2 FQNEAQ (reference sequence). The CDR3 is 16 amino acids. Trimming cost V 2 bases and J 2 bases, with 14 bases left between them. CDR3 region: CASSLSGGKHTDTQYF. The CDR3 nucleotides are TGTGCCAGCAGCTTATCCGGGGGCAAGCACACAGATACGCAGTATTTT.

The rearrangement joins TRBV6-5 to TRBJ2-7, with 9 bases matching TRBD2. Trimming at V came to 2 bases and at J to 1 base, leaving 3 bases not matched to a gene. CDR1 is MNHEY and CDR2 is SVGAGI in the germline V gene. CDR3 length: 15 amino acids. As DNA, the CDR3 is TGTGCCAGCAGTTACAATCTAGCGGGGTCCTACGAGCAGTACTTC. Protein sequence: CASSYNLAGSYEQYF.

This rearrangement joins TRBV6-1 to TRBJ2-7; D is unresolved. Germline V gene data show CDR1 as MNHNS and CDR2 as SASEGT. Trimming pared 1 base from V and 3 bases from J, leaving 7 bases between. This CDR3 is 13 amino acids long. DNA for the CDR3: TGTGCCAGCAGTGAAGGGCTAGACTACGAGCAGTACTTC. It encodes CASSEGLDYEQYF.

The chain employs TRBV27 and TRBJ2-6, with 7 bases that match TRBD1. V lost 2 bases to trimming and J lost 2 bases; unmatched junction nucleotides: 12. The CDR3 covers 19 residues. Germline loops: CDR1 MNHEY, CDR2 SMNVEV (reference sequence). The CDR3 coding sequence is TGTGCCAGCAGTTTAGGGGCAGGGGGTTATTGGCCTGGGGCCAACGTCCTGACTTTC. This translates into CASSLGAGGYWPGANVLTF.

The rearrangement uses TRBV7-9 and TRBJ2-1; 8 bases map to TRBD1. The V gene end was trimmed by 4 bases and the J gene end by 0 bases; junction bases not matched to a gene: 5. The CDR3 length is 16 residues. Germline CDR1 reads SEHNR; CDR2 reads FQNEAQ (reference sequence). Written as DNA, the CDR3 is TGTGCCAGCAGCTCGACAGGGGTGAGCTCCTACAATGAGCAGTTCTTC. Protein: CASSSTGVSSYNEQFF. The whole variable domain, remainder taken from reference TRBV7-9 and TRBJ2-1, is DTGVSQNPRHKITKRGQNVTFRCDPISEHNRLYWYRQTLGQGPEFLTYFQNEAQLEKSRLLSDRFSAERPKGSFSTLEIQRTEQGDSAMYLCASSSTGVSSYNEQFFGPGTRLTVL.

The chain uses TRBV7-9 and TRBJ2-3; D remains ambiguous. Per the germline V gene, CDR1 is SEHNR and CDR2 is FQNEAQ (reference sequence). Deletions cut 0 bases from V and 3 bases from J, with 7 bases between. This CDR3 has 14 amino acids. In DNA form, the CDR3 reads TGTGCCAGCAGCTTAGCCTCTCGGACAGATACGCAGTATTTT. This translates into CASSLASRTDTQYF. The full variable domain, completed using reference TRBV7-9 and TRBJ2-3, is DTGVSQNPRHKITKRGQNVTFRCDPISEHNRLYWYRQTLGQGPEFLTYFQNEAQLEKSRLLSDRFSAERPKGSFSTLEIQRTEQGDSAMYLCASSLASRTDTQYFGPGTRLTVL.

This clone was picked up a small number of times. This chain links TRBV30 with TRBJ2-2, with D tentatively TRBD2 (5 bases). The germline V and J ends were trimmed by 5 bases and 8 bases, with 15 bases remaining between them. This CDR3 comprises 13 residues. Per germline, CDR1 GTSNPN and CDR2 SVGIG (reference sequence). CDR3 protein: CAWGNGLDGELFF. CDR3 DNA: TGTGCCTGGGGTAACGGACTGGATGGGGAGCTGTTTTTT.